Below, 14 T cell receptor beta chains from the same sample are listed, as sequenced in a study of blood T cell repertoires in COVID-19. The assay was immunoSEQ multiplex PCR, and TCRdb's table has in-frame clones only and misses some. Of 250,000 or so clones in the sample, roughly nine tenths were seen once. Sequenced sample: peripheral blood. The receptors were sampled from a man in his forties with active or convalescent COVID-19.

The chain is built from TRBV19 and TRBJ2-7, with TRBD1 as a possible D gene (6 bases). The length of the CDR3 is 15 residues. The germline V gene has CDR1 LNHDA and CDR2 SQIVND (reference sequence). Between the trimmed V and J ends, which lost 1 base and 4 bases, there was a span of 14 bases. The chain's CDR3 is CASSIAPDSYYEQYF. The DNA of the CDR3 is TGTGCCAGTAGTATAGCCCCGGACAGCTATTACGAGCAGTACTTC.

For the CDR3, the DNA is TGTGCCAGCTCGGGAAGAAAACAGGGAACCCCTAACTATGGCTACACCTTC. Protein sequence: CASSGRKQGTPNYGYTF. This sequence joins TRBV13 and TRBJ1-2; a weak D match, TRBD1 (6 bases). Germline V gene data show CDR1 as PRHDT and CDR2 as FYEKMQ (reference sequence). The CDR3 runs 17 residues. The V end was cut by 8 bases, the J end by 0 bases, with 22 bases between. The full variable domain, completed using reference TRBV13 and TRBJ1-2, is AAGVIQSPRHLIKEKRETATLKCYPIPRHDTVYWYQQGPGQDPQFLISFYEKMQSDKGSIPDRFSAQQFSDYHSELNMSSLELGDSALYFCASSGRKQGTPNYGYTFGSGTRLTVV.

The chain has TRBV15 and TRBJ2-3; D might be TRBD1 (6 bases). Trimming stripped 1 base from V and 4 bases from J, with 15 bases between. The germline V gene has CDR1 LNHNV and CDR2 YYDKDF (reference sequence). This CDR3 has 16 residues. Here the CDR3 DNA reads TGTGCCACCAGCAGAGGCAACAGGGTAGTCTCAGATACGCAGTATTTT. Amino acid sequence: CATSRGNRVVSDTQYF.

The chain joins TRBV19 to TRBJ1-1; 9 bases line up with TRBD1. Germline assignment: CDR1 LNHDA and CDR2 SQIVND (reference sequence). The CDR3 extends over 12 amino acids. With 8 bases clipped from V and 5 bases from J, the junction kept 3 bases outside the gene matches. The CDR3 reads CASLTGGTEAFF. The DNA of the CDR3 is TGTGCCAGTTTGACAGGGGGAACTGAAGCTTTCTTT.

V usage is TRBV21-1 and J usage is TRBJ2-1; the listed D gene, TRBD2, was not tested against the DNA. TRBV21-1 is a recognized pseudogene. The CDR3 length is 15 residues. CDR3 amino acids: CASSKGEVSYNEQFF. CDR3 bases: TGTGCCAGCAGCAAAGGAGAGGTCTCCTACAATGAGCAGTTCTTC.

V usage is TRBV9 and J usage is TRBJ2-6, with 7 bases matching TRBD1. Germline lookup yields CDR1 SGDLS and CDR2 YYNGEE. The CDR3 consists of 15 residues. V shed 3 bases and J 4 bases; nucleotides not matched to a gene: 4. CDR3: CASSAGGGGANVLTF. The CDR3 DNA reads TGTGCCAGCAGCGCAGGGGGTGGAGGGGCCAACGTCCTGACTTTC.

This chain connects TRBV11-3 to TRBJ2-1; no clear D. Trimming took 1 base from V and 6 from J, leaving 4 bases between them. This CDR3 is 12 amino acids long. Per germline, CDR1 SGHNT and CDR2 YENEEA. The DNA for the CDR3 is TGTGCCAGCAGCTTAGCCCGCAATGAGCAGTTCTTC. This sequence encodes CASSLARNEQFF.

The chain links TRBV11-2 to TRBJ2-1, with TRBD2 identical over 12 bases. The CDR3 is 15 amino acids. V was pared by 5 bases and J by 4 bases, with 3 bases of the junction left unmatched. Germline CDR1 reads SGHAT; CDR2 reads FQNNGV. The CDR3 region has the DNA TGTGCCAGCAGCCGGACTAGCGGGGAATACAATGAGCAGTTCTTC. This gives the protein CASSRTSGEYNEQFF.

The chain carries TRBV14 and TRBJ1-4, with D tentatively TRBD1 (5 bases). Germline V gives CDR1 SGHDN, CDR2 FVKESK. The length of the CDR3 is 14 residues. V lost 1 base, J lost 10 bases, and 13 bases lay in between. CDR3 amino acids: CASSQVPQGGKLFF. CDR3 nucleotides: TGTGCCAGCAGCCAAGTCCCTCAGGGTGGAAAACTGTTTTTT.

The V and J genes are TRBV5-5 and TRBJ2-2, with D uncertain. Trimming left V 2 bases short and J 2 bases short, with 7 bases between. CDR1 and CDR2 from the germline V gene are SGHKS and YYEKEE (reference sequence). CDR3 length: 14 residues. This CDR3 reads CASSFVANTGELFF. The CDR3 region has the DNA TGTGCCAGCAGCTTCGTGGCTAACACCGGGGAGCTGTTTTTT.

The chain recombines TRBV6-5 with TRBJ2-1; 12 positions match TRBD2. Germline V gene sequence: CDR1 MNHEY, CDR2 SVGAGI. CDR3 length equals 14 residues. Germline trimming cut 2 bases from V and 10 bases from J; bases unmatched to any gene: 3. This chain's CDR3 is CASSYAGLAGEQFF. CDR3 nucleotides: TGTGCCAGCAGTTACGCCGGACTAGCGGGGGAGCAGTTCTTC.

Note on this clone: Other DNA sequences in the same sample also yield this CDR3. The V call is TRBV7-9, the J call TRBJ2-7; D not resolved. The V and J ends lost 5 bases and 4 bases respectively, with 6 bases between them. The CDR3 runs 11 residues. Germline assignment: CDR1 SEHNR and CDR2 FQNEAQ (reference sequence). CDR3 amino acids: CASSPSYEQYF. CDR3 nucleotide sequence: TGTGCCAGCAGCCCTTCGTACGAGCAGTACTTC.

This clone was seen just once. The chain couples TRBV6-6 to TRBJ1-1; no clear D gene. Germline V CDR1 and CDR2: MNHNY, SVGAGI (reference sequence). The CDR3 consists of 14 residues. V was cut by 6 bases and J by 0 bases, with 11 bases left in between. DNA of the CDR3: TGTGCCAGCAGCCCCAGGTTGGTGAACACTGAAGCTTTCTTT. Encoded protein: CASSPRLVNTEAFF.

This clone was counted a few times. This chain uses TRBV7-2 with TRBJ2-7, with a tentative D call TRBD2 (6 bases). Per the germline V gene, CDR1 is SGHTA and CDR2 is FQGNSA. V was pared by 5 bases and J by 7 bases, with 27 bases between. CDR3 length: 17 residues. The chain's CDR3 is CASSPGHRLGPREEQYF. The CDR3 coding sequence is TGTGCCAGCAGCCCCGGGCATCGACTAGGGCCTAGGGAAGAGCAGTACTTC.